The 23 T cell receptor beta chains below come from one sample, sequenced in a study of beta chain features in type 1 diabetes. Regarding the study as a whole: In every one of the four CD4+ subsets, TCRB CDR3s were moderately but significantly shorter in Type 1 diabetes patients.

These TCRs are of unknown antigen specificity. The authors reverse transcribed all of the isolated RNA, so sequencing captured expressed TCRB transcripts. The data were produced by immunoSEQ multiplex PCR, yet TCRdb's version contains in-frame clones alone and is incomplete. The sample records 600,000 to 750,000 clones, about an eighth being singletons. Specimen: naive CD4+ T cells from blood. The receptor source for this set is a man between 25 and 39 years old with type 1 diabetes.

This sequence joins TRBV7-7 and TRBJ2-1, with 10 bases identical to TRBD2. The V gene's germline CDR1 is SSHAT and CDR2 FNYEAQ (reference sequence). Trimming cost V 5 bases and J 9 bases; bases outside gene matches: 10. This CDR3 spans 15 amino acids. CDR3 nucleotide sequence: TGTGCCAGCAGCCCCGAGGTAGCGGGGGGTGGTGAGCAGTTCTTC. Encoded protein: CASSPEVAGGGEQFF. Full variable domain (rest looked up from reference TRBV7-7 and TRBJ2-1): GAGVSQSPRYKVTKRGQDVTLRCDPISSHATLYWYQQALGQGPEFLTYFNYEAQPDKSGLPSDRFSAERPEGSISTLTIQRTEQRDSAMYRCASSPEVAGGGEQFFGPGTRLTVL.

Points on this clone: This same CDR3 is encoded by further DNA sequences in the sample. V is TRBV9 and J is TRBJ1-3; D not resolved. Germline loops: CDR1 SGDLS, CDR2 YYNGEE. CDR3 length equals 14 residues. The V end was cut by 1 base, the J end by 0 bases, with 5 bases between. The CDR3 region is CASSVQSSGNTIYF. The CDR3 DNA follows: TGTGCCAGCAGCGTACAGTCCTCTGGAAACACCATATATTTT.

The DNA for the CDR3 is TGCGCCAGCAAGACTAGCGGGGGCCAAGAGACCCAGTACTTC. The encoded protein is CASKTSGGQETQYF. J is TRBJ2-5 and V is TRBV5-1, with 12 bases matching TRBD2. V trimming: 6 bases; J trimming: 1 base; junction bases outside the gene matches: 1. This CDR3 contains 14 residues. Per germline, CDR1 SGHRS and CDR2 YFSETQ. The variable domain in full, completed from reference TRBV5-1 and TRBJ2-5, reads KAGVTQTPRYLIKTRGQQVTLSCSPISGHRSVSWYQQTPGQGLQFLFEYFSETQRNKGNFPGRFSGRQFSNSRSEMNVSTLELGDSALYLCASKTSGGQETQYFGPGTRLLVL.

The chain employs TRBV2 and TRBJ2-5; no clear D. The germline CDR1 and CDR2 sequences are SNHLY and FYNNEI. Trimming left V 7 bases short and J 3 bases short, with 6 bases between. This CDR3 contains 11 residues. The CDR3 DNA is TGTGCCAGCAAGACGGAAGAGACCCAGTACTTC. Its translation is CASKTEETQYF.

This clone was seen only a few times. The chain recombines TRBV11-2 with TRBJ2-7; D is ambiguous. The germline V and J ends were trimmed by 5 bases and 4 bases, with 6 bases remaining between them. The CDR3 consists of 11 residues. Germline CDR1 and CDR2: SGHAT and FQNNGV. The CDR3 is CASSQEYEQYF. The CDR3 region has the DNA TGTGCCAGCAGCCAGGAGTACGAGCAGTACTTC.

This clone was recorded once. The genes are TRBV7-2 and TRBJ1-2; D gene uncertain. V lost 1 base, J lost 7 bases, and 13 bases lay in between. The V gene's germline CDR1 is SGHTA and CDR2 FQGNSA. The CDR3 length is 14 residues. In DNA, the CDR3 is TGTGCCAGCAGCTTAGTGGGTCAGGCTGGTGGCTACACCTTC. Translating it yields CASSLVGQAGGYTF.

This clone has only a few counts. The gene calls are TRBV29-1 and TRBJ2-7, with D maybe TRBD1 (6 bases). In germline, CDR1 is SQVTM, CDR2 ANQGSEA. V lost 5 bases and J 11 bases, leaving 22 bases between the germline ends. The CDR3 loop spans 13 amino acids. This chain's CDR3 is CSVRDIAVPAEYF. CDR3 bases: TGCAGCGTTCGGGACATCGCCGTACCCGCGGAGTACTTC.

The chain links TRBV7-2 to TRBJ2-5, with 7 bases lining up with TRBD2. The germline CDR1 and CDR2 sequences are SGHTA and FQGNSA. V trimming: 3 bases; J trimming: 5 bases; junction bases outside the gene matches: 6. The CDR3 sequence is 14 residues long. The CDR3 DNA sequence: TGTGCCAGCAGCTTGGGACTATTGATGGAGACCCAGTACTTC. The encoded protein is CASSLGLLMETQYF. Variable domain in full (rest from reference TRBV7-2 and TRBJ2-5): GAGVSQSPSNKVTEKGKDVELRCDPISGHTALYWYRQSLGQGLEFLIYFQGNSAPDKSGLPSDRFSAERTGGSVSTLTIQRTQQEDSAVYLCASSLGLLMETQYFGPGTRLLVL.

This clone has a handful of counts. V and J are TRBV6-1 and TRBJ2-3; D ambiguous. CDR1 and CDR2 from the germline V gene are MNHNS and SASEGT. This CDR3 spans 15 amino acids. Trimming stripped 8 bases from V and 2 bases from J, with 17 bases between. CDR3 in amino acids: CASRTLSGSTDTQYF. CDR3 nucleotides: TGTGCCAGCCGTACGCTTTCGGGTTCCACAGATACGCAGTATTTT.

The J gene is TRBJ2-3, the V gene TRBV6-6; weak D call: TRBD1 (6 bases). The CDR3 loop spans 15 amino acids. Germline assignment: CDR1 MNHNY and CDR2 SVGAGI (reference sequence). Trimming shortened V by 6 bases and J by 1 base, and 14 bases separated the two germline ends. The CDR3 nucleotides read TGTGCCAGCAGGGAGCAGGGGATTGGCACAGATACGCAGTATTTT. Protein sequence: CASREQGIGTDTQYF.

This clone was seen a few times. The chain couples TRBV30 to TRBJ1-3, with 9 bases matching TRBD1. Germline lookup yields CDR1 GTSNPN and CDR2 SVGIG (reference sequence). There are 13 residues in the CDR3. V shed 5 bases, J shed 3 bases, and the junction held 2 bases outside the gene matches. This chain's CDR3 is CAWGTGFGNTIYF. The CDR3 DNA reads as TGTGCCTGGGGGACAGGGTTTGGAAACACCATATATTTT.

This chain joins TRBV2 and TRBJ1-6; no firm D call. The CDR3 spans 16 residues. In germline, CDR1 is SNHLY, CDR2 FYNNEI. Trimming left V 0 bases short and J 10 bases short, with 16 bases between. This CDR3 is CASSEALSGYESPLHF. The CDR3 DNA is TGTGCCAGCAGTGAAGCGCTGTCGGGGTACGAATCACCCCTCCACTTT.

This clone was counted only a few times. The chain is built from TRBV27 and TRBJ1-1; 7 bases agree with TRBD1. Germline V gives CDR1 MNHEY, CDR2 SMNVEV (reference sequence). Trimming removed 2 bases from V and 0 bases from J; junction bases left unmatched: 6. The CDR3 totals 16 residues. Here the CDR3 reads CASSLEGAQMNTEAFF. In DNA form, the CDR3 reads TGTGCCAGCAGTTTAGAGGGGGCACAAATGAACACTGAAGCTTTCTTT.

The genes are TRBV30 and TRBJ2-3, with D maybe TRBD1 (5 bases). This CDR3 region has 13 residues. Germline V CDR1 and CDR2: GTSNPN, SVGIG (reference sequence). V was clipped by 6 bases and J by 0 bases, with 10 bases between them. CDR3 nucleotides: TGTGCCTGCTTCAGGGCTAGCACAGATACGCAGTATTTT. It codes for CACFRASTDTQYF.

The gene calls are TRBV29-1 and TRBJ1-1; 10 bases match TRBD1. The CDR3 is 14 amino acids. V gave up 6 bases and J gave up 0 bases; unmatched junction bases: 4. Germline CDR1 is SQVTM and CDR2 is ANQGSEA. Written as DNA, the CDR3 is TGCAGCGTCCCGGACAGGGGGATGAACACTGAAGCTTTCTTT. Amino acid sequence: CSVPDRGMNTEAFF. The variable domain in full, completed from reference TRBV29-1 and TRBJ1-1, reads SAVISQKPSRDICQRGTSLTIQCQVDSQVTMMFWYRQQPGQSLTLIATANQGSEATYESGFVIDKFPISRPNLTFSTLTVSNMSPEDSSIYLCSVPDRGMNTEAFFGQGTRLTVV.

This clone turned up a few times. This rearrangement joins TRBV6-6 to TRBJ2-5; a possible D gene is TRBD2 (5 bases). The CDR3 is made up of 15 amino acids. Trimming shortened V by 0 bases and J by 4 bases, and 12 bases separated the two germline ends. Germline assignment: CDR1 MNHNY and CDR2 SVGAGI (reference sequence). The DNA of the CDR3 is TGTGCCAGCAGTTACTCCCCGGATAGCGTAGAGACCCAGTACTTC. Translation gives CASSYSPDSVETQYF.

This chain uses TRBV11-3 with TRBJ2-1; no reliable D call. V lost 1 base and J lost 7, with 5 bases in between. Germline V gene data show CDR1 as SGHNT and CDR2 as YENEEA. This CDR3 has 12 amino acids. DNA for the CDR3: TGTGCCAGCAGCTTAGTTAAGAATGAGCAGTTCTTC. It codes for CASSLVKNEQFF.

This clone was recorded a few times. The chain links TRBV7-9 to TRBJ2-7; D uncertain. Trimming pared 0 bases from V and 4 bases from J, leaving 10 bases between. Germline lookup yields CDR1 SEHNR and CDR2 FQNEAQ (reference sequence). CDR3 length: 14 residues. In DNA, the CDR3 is TGTGCCAGCAGCTTAGCGCCCCGGCAATACGAGCAGTACTTC. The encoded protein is CASSLAPRQYEQYF.

The CDR3 coding sequence is TGTGCCAGCAGTGAATACGAGCAGTACTTC. Its protein is CASSEYEQYF. The chain links TRBV6-1 to TRBJ2-7; no reliable D call. The germline V and J ends were trimmed by 2 bases and 4 bases, with 0 bases remaining between them. The germline V gene encodes CDR1 MNHNS and CDR2 SASEGT. The CDR3 covers 10 residues.

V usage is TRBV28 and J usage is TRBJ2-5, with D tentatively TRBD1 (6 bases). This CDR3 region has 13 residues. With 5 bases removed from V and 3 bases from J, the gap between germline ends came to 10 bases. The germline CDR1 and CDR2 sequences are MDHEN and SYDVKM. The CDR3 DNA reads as TGTGCCAGCAGTGACGGGACAAAAGAGACCCAGTACTTC. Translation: CASSDGTKETQYF.

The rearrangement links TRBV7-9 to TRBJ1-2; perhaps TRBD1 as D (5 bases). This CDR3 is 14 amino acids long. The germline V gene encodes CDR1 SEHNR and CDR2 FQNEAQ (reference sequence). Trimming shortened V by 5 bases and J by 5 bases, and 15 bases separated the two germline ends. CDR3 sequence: CASSEGTLWYGYTF. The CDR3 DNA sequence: TGTGCCAGCAGCGAAGGGACGTTGTGGTATGGCTACACCTTC.

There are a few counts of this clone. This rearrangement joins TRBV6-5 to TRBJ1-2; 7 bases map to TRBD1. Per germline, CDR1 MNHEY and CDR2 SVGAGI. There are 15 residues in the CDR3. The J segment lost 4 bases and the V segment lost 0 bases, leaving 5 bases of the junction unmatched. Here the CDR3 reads CASSYSRQGFYGYTF. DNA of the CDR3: TGTGCCAGCAGTTACTCTAGACAGGGATTCTATGGCTACACCTTC.

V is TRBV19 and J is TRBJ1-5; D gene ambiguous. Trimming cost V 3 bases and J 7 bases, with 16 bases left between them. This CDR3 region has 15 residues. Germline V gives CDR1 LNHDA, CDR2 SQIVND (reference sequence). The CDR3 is CASSMGTQGAQPQHF. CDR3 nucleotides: TGTGCCAGTAGTATGGGAACTCAAGGAGCCCAGCCCCAGCATTTT.